The 19 T cell receptor beta chains below all came from one sample that was sequenced in a study of CD4 T cells in relation to SARS-CoV-2 and coronaviruses. These receptors are not linked to any known antigen. Unexposed donor CD4+ T cells date from 2011-2018, before the COVID-19 pandemic. After roughly ten days of culture, CD4+ T cells were isolated. Clones were read by immunoSEQ multiplex PCR, and TCRdb kept only the in-frame ones, dropping some. The sample lists 20,000 to 25,000 clones, 74% seen once, with about an eighth in the top ten. Sequencing input: CD4+ T cells from PBMCs, cultured in vitro. The receptors stem from a human donor in good health.

There are a few counts of this clone. CDR3: CASSPGGFSNQPQHF. CDR3 in DNA: TGTGCCAGCTCACCAGGCGGCTTTAGCAATCAGCCCCAGCATTTT. V usage is TRBV18 and J usage is TRBJ1-5; D unclear. The CDR3 has 15 residues. Trimming pared 2 bases from V and 0 bases from J, leaving 8 bases between. Germline CDR1 KGHSH, CDR2 LQKENI.

The chain links TRBV27 to TRBJ2-1; 7 nucleotides agree with TRBD2. The CDR3 contains 16 residues. Germline assignment: CDR1 MNHEY and CDR2 SMNVEV (reference sequence). V trimming: 5 bases; J trimming: 0 bases; junction bases outside the gene matches: 7. CDR3 protein: CASSVERESSYNEQFF. The CDR3 nucleotides read TGTGCCAGCAGTGTCGAGCGGGAAAGCTCCTACAATGAGCAGTTCTTC.

The chain links TRBV24-1 to TRBJ1-2; D is possibly TRBD1 (6 bases). The germline gives CDR1 KGHDR, CDR2 SFDVKD. This CDR3 has 14 amino acids. Between the trimmed V and J ends, which lost 4 bases and 8 bases, there was a span of 16 bases. CDR3 sequence: CATSDAGTLGGYTF. The CDR3 DNA is TGTGCCACCAGTGACGCTGGGACATTGGGAGGCTACACCTTC.

The chain links TRBV6-4 to TRBJ2-3; 10 nucleotides line up with TRBD2. The CDR3 loop spans 16 amino acids. Per the germline V gene, CDR1 is MRHNA and CDR2 is SNTAGT. J lost 3 bases, V lost 2 bases, and 5 bases had no gene match. CDR3 DNA sequence: TGTGCCAGCAGTGACCTAGCGGGAGATGGGACAGATACGCAGTATTTT. It codes for CASSDLAGDGTDTQYF.

This rearrangement joins TRBV10-2 to TRBJ2-3, with D hard to call. V was cut by 9 bases and J by 6 bases, with 13 bases left in between. The CDR3 loop spans 12 amino acids. Germline CDR1 is WSHSY and CDR2 is SAAADI. CDR3 DNA sequence: TGCGCCAGTAGTCGAGAGACCGATACGCAGTATTTT. It yields the protein CASSRETDTQYF.

The chain employs TRBV4-1 and TRBJ2-3, with 10 bases fitting TRBD2. Looked up from germline, CDR1 is MGHRA and CDR2 is YSYEKL. Germline trimming cut 4 bases from V and 5 bases from J; bases unmatched to any gene: 12. The CDR3 contains 17 residues. The CDR3 DNA reads as TGCGCCAGCAGCCCATTAACCACTAGCGGGACGGGAGATACGCAGTATTTT. It codes for CASSPLTTSGTGDTQYF.

The V call is TRBV6-6, the J call TRBJ1-1, with 7 bases aligning to TRBD1. After removal of 7 bases from V and 1 base from J, the junction contained 6 bases not matched to a gene. Per germline, CDR1 MNHNY and CDR2 SVGAGI (reference sequence). The CDR3 spans 14 residues. This chain's CDR3 is CASIRQGSNTEAFF. The CDR3 DNA reads as TGTGCCAGCATTCGACAGGGATCGAACACTGAAGCTTTCTTT.

The chain uses TRBV9 and TRBJ2-7; no clear D. Germline V gene sequence: CDR1 SGDLS, CDR2 YYNGEE. This CDR3 has 14 residues. Trimming stripped 4 bases from V and 0 bases from J, with 11 bases between. The chain's CDR3 is CASSPRLDSYEQYF. The CDR3 coding sequence is TGTGCCAGCAGCCCTAGACTGGACTCCTACGAGCAGTACTTC.

The V gene is TRBV6-5, the J gene TRBJ1-2; 8 positions agree with TRBD1. Germline CDR1 reads MNHEY; CDR2 reads SVGAGI. The CDR3 is 13 residues long. The trim removed 6 bases at V and 8 bases at J, leaving 8 bases unmatched. The CDR3 sequence is CASSPQGGWGYTF. The CDR3 bases are TGTGCCAGCAGCCCACAGGGGGGCTGGGGCTACACCTTC.

This clone appeared once. The chain employs TRBV24-1 and TRBJ2-3, with D perhaps assigned TRBD1 or TRBD2 (5 bases each). The V gene lost 3 bases and the J gene lost 5 bases, with 11 bases spanning the gap. The germline CDR1 and CDR2 sequences are KGHDR and SFDVKD. The CDR3 sequence is 14 residues long. The CDR3 sequence is CATSDNRGEDTQYF. The CDR3 coding sequence is TGTGCCACCAGTGATAATAGGGGAGAAGATACGCAGTATTTT.

The sample holds a few counts of this clone. This rearrangement joins TRBV11-3 to TRBJ2-1, with a weak D call TRBD2 (6 bases). V shed 4 bases and J shed 4 bases, with 20 bases lying between them. The CDR3 is made up of 17 amino acids. The germline gives CDR1 SGHNT, CDR2 YENEEA. The CDR3 sequence is CASSSRRGGGEYNEQFF. DNA of the CDR3: TGTGCCAGCAGCTCACGTCGGGGCGGCGGGGAGTACAATGAGCAGTTCTTC. The full variable domain, its missing parts supplied by reference TRBV11-3 and TRBJ2-1, is EAGVVQSPRYKIIEKKQPVAFWCNPISGHNTLYWYLQNLGQGPELLIRYENEEAVDDSQLPKDRFSAERLKGVDSTLKIQPAELGDSAVYLCASSSRRGGGEYNEQFFGPGTRLTVL.

This clone was observed a handful of times. The rearrangement links TRBV12-5 to TRBJ2-7, with 9 bases identical to TRBD1. This CDR3 contains 14 residues. Germline CDR1 LGHNT, CDR2 FRNRAP. The V gene end was trimmed by 3 bases and the J gene end by 4 bases; junction bases not matched to a gene: 4. In DNA, the CDR3 is TGTGCTAGTGGTTTTGGACAGGGGACTTACGAGCAGTACTTC. Translating it yields CASGFGQGTYEQYF.

The rearrangement uses TRBV7-8 and TRBJ1-5, with 8 bases identical to TRBD1. The CDR3 runs to 15 residues. V lost 4 bases and J lost 3; bases outside the gene matches: 5. CDR1 and CDR2 from the germline V gene are SGHVS and FQNEAQ. The CDR3 here is CASSSRQGINQPQHF. CDR3 in DNA: TGTGCCAGCAGCTCCCGACAGGGGATCAATCAGCCCCAGCATTTT.

The CDR3: CASSERGNTYEQYF. CDR3 sequence (DNA): TGTGCCAGCAGTGAACGGGGAAATACCTACGAGCAGTACTTC. This chain uses TRBV2 with TRBJ2-7, with a weak D call TRBD2 (5 bases). The V end lost 2 bases, the J end lost 2 bases, and 10 bases lay between the germline ends. The CDR3 has 14 amino acids. Germline V gene data show CDR1 as SNHLY and CDR2 as FYNNEI. Complete variable domain (other parts from reference TRBV2 and TRBJ2-7): EPEVTQTPSHQVTQMGQEVILRCVPISNHLYFYWYRQILGQKVEFLVSFYNNEISEKSEIFDDQFSVERPDGSNFTLKIRSTKLEDSAMYFCASSERGNTYEQYFGPGTRLTVT.

This chain uses TRBV9 with TRBJ1-1; possibly TRBD1 for D (6 bases). There are 17 residues in the CDR3. Germline V gene data show CDR1 as SGDLS and CDR2 as YYNGEE. V lost 0 bases, J lost 2 bases, and 17 bases lay in between. The CDR3 bases are TGTGCCAGCAGCGTAGTCGCCGGTGGGGGCCAAAACACTGAAGCTTTCTTT. It yields the protein CASSVVAGGGQNTEAFF. The complete variable domain, with remaining parts taken from reference TRBV9 and TRBJ1-1, reads DSGVTQTPKHLITATGQRVTLRCSPRSGDLSVYWYQQSLDQGLQFLIQYYNGEERAKGNILERFSAQQFPDLHSELNLSSLELGDSALYFCASSVVAGGGQNTEAFFGQGTRLTVV.

The chain is built from TRBV4-2 and TRBJ2-7, with a tentative D call TRBD1 (6 bases). V was trimmed by 4 bases and J by 0 bases, leaving 13 bases between them. This CDR3 is built from 15 residues. The germline V gene encodes CDR1 LGHNA and CDR2 YNFKEQ. The CDR3 nucleotides read TGTGCCAGCAGCCCCACGGGGACATCCTCCTACGAGCAGTACTTC. It is translated as CASSPTGTSSYEQYF.

This clone was seen just once. Other DNA sequences in this specimen translate into the identical CDR3. This chain joins TRBV19 and TRBJ1-6; D call uncertain. Trimming left V 1 base short and J 3 bases short, with 10 bases between. The CDR3 totals 16 residues. Germline V CDR1 and CDR2: LNHDA, SQIVND (reference sequence). The CDR3: CASSIGLVSYNSPLHF. The CDR3 DNA reads as TGTGCCAGTAGTATAGGCCTCGTCAGCTATAATTCACCCCTCCACTTT.

The chain carries TRBV27 and TRBJ1-5; D gene unclear. V gave up 3 bases and J gave up 6 bases, with 6 bases separating them. The CDR3 has 12 amino acids. CDR1 and CDR2 from the germline V gene are MNHEY and SMNVEV (reference sequence). In DNA form, the CDR3 reads TGTGCCAGCAGTTTTCCGGGTCAGCCCCAGCATTTT. Residues: CASSFPGQPQHF.

The chain combines TRBV13 with TRBJ1-1; perhaps TRBD1 as D (5 bases). The V gene's germline CDR1 is PRHDT and CDR2 FYEKMQ (reference sequence). This CDR3 contains 13 residues. Trimming left V 3 bases short and J 5 bases short, with 10 bases between. The CDR3 DNA reads as TGTGCCAGCAGCTTGCGCCGACAGACTGAAGCTTTCTTT. This codes for CASSLRRQTEAFF.